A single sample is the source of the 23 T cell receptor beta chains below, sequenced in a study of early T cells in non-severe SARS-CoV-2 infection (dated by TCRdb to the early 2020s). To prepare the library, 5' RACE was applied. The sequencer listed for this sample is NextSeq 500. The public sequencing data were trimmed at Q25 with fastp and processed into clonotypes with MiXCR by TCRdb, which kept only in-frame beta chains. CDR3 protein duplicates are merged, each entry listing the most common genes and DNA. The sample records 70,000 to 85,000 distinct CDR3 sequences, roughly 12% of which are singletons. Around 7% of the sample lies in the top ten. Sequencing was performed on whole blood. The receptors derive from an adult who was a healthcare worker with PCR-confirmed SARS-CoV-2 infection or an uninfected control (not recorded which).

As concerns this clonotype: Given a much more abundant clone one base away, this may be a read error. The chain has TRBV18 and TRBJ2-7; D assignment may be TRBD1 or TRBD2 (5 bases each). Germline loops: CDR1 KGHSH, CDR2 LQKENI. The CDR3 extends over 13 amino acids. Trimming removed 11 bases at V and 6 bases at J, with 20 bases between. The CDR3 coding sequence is TGTGCCTCCTCCGAGGGGCGGAAAGGCGAGCAGTACTTC. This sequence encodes CASSEGRKGEQYF.

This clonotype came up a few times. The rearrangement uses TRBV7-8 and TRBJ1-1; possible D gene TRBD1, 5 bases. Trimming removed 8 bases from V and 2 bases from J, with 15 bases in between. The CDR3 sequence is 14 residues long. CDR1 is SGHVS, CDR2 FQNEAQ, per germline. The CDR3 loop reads CASCLGQGNTEAFF. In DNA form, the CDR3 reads TGTGCCAGCTGCCTCGGTCAGGGAAACACTGAAGCTTTCTTT.

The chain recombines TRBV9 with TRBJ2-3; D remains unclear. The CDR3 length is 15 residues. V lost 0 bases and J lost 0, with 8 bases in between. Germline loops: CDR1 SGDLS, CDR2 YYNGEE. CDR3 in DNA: TGTGCCAGCAGCGTAGGTAGCAGAAGCACAGATACGCAGTATTTT. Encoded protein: CASSVGSRSTDTQYF.

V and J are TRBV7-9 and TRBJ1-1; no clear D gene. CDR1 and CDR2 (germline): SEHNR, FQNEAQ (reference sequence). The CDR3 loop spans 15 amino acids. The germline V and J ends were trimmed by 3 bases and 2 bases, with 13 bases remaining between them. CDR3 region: CASSLMSDGNTEAFF. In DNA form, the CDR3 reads TGTGCCAGCAGCTTGATGTCAGACGGTAACACTGAAGCTTTCTTT.

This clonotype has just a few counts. The CDR3 DNA reads as TGTGCCAGCAGCTTAATGTCGGACCTGCGGACTACCTATGAGCAGTTCTTC. Its translation is CASSLMSDLRTTYEQFF. The chain carries TRBV7-3 and TRBJ2-1; maybe TRBD2 (6 bases). V lost 1 base and J 8 bases, leaving 21 bases between the germline ends. Germline CDR1 SGHTA, CDR2 FQGTGA. The CDR3 loop spans 17 amino acids. The variable domain in full, completed from reference TRBV7-3 and TRBJ2-1, reads GAGVSQTPSNKVTEKGKYVELRCDPISGHTALYWYRQSLGQGPEFLIYFQGTGAADDSGLPNDRFFAVRPEGSVSTLKIQRTERGDSAVYLCASSLMSDLRTTYEQFFGPGTRLTVL.

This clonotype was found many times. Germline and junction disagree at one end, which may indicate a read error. CDR3 amino acids: CASSLRDSLTRELFF. For the CDR3, the DNA is TGTGCCAGCAGCTTAAGGGACAGTCTCACCAGGGAGCTGTTTTTT. The rearrangement links TRBV7-9 to TRBJ2-2; 7 bases align to TRBD1. CDR1 is SEHNR, CDR2 FQNEAQ, per germline (reference sequence). This CDR3 contains 15 residues.

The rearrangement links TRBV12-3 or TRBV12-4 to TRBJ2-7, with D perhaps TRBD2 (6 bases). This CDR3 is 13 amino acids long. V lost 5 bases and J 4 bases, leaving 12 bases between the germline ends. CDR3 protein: CASSPRGMYEQYF. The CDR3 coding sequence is TGTGCCAGCAGTCCCCGGGGGATGTACGAGCAGTACTTC.

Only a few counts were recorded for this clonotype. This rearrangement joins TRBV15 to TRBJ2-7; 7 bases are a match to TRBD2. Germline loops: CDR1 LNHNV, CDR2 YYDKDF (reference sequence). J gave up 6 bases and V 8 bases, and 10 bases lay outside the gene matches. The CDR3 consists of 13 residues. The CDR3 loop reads CATSPGLPTEQYF. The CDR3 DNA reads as TGTGCCACCTCCCCGGGACTACCTACCGAGCAGTACTTC.

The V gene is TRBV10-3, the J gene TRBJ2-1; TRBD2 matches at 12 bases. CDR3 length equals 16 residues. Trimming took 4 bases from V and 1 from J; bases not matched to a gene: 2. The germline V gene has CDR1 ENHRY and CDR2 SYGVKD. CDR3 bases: TGTGCCATCAGTGGGACTAGCGGGGTTTCCTACAATGAGCAGTTCTTC. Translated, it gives CAISGTSGVSYNEQFF.

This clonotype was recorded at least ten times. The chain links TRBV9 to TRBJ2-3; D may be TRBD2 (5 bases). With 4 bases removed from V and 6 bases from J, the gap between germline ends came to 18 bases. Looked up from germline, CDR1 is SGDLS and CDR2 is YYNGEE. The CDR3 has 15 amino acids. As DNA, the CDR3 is TGTGCCAGCAGCTTTTCGTGGGCCATAGCGGATACGCAGTATTTT. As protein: CASSFSWAIADTQYF. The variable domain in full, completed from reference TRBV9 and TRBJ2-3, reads DSGVTQTPKHLITATGQRVTLRCSPRSGDLSVYWYQQSLDQGLQFLIQYYNGEERAKGNILERFSAQQFPDLHSELNLSSLELGDSALYFCASSFSWAIADTQYFGPGTRLTVL.

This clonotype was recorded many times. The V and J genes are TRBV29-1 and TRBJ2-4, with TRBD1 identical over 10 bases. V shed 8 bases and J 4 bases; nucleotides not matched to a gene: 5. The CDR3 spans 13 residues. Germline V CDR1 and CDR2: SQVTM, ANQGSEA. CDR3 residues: CSFEGQGKNIQYF. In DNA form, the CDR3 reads TGCAGCTTCGAGGGACAGGGGAAAAACATTCAGTACTTC.

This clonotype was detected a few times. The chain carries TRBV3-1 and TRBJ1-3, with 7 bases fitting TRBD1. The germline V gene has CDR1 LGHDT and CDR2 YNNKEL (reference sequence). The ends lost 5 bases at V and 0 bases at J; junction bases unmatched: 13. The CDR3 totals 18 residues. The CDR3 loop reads CASSWALGQAYSGNTIYF. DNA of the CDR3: TGTGCCAGCAGCTGGGCCCTTGGACAGGCGTACTCTGGAAACACCATATATTTT.

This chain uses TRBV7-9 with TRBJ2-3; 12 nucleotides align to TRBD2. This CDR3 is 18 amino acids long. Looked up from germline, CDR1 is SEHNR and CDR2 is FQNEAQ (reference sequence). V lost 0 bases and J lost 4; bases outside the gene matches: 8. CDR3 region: CASSLARLAGASPDTQYF. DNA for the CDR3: TGTGCCAGCAGCTTAGCGCGACTAGCGGGGGCAAGCCCAGATACGCAGTATTTT.

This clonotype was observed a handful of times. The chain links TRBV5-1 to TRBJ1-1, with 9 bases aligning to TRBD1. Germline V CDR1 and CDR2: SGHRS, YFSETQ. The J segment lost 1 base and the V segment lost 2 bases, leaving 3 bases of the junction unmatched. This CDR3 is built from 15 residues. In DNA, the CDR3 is TGCGCCAGCAGCTTCGGACAGGGGCAGAACACTGAAGCTTTCTTT. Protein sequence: CASSFGQGQNTEAFF.

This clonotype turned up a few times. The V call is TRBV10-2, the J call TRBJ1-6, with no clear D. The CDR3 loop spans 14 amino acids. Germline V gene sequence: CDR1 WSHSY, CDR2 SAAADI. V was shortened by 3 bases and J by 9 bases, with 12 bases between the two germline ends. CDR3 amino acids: CASSDRAETSPLHF. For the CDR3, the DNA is TGCGCCAGCAGTGACAGAGCGGAGACTTCACCCCTCCACTTT.

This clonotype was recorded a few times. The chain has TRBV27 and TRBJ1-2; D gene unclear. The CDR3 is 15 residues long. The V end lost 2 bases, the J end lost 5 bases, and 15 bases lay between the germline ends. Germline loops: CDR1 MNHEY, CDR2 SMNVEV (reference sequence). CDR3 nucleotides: TGTGCCAGCAGTTTAGGTCCTCCGACCCTTTATGGCTACACCTTC. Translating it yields CASSLGPPTLYGYTF.

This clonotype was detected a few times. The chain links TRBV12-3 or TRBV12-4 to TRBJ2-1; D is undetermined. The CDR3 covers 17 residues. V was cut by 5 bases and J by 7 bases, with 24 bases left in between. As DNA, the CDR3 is TGTGCCAGCAGTCCTGGGTTCGCGACCCTACAAAGGAATGAGCAGTTCTTC. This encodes CASSPGFATLQRNEQFF.

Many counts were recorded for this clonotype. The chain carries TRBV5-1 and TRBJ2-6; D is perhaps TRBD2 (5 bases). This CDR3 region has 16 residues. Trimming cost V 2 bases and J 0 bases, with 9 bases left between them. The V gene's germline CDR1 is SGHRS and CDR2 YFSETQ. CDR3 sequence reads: CASSFGLLSGANVLTF. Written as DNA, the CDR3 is TGCGCCAGCAGCTTCGGACTCCTCTCTGGGGCCAACGTCCTGACTTTC.

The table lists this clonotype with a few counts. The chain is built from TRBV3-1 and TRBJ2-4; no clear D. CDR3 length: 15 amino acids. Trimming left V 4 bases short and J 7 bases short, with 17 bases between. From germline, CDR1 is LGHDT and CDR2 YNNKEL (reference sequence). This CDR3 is CASSPTSIGSNIQYF. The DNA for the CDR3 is TGTGCCAGCAGCCCTACTTCCATAGGGTCCAACATTCAGTACTTC. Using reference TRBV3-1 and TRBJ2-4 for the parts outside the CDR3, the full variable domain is DTAVSQTPKYLVTQMGNDKSIKCEQNLGHDTMYWYKQDSKKFLKIMFSYNNKELIINETVPNRFSPKSPDKAHLNLHINSLELGDSAVYFCASSPTSIGSNIQYFGAGTRLSVL.

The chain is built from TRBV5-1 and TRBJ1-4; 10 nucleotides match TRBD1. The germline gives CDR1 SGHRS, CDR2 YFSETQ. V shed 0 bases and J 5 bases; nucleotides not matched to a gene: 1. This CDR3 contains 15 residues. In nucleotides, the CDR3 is TGCGCCAGCAGCTTGGAGGGACAGGGGAATGAAAAACTGTTTTTT. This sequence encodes CASSLEGQGNEKLFF.

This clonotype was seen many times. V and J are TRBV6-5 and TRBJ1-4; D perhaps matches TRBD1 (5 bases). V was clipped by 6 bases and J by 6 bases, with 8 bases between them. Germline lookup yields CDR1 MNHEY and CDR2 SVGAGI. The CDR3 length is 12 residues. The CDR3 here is CASSRADEKLFF. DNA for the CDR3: TGTGCCAGCAGCAGGGCGGATGAAAAACTGTTTTTT.

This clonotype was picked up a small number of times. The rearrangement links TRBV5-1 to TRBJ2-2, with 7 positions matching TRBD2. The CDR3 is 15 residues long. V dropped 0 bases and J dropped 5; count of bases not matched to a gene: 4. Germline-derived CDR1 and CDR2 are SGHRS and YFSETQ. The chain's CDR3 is CASSLDTAGTGELFF. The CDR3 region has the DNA TGCGCCAGCAGCTTGGATACAGCGGGGACCGGGGAGCTGTTTTTT. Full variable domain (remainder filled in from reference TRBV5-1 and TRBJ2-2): KAGVTQTPRYLIKTRGQQVTLSCSPISGHRSVSWYQQTPGQGLQFLFEYFSETQRNKGNFPGRFSGRQFSNSRSEMNVSTLELGDSALYLCASSLDTAGTGELFFGEGSRLTVL.

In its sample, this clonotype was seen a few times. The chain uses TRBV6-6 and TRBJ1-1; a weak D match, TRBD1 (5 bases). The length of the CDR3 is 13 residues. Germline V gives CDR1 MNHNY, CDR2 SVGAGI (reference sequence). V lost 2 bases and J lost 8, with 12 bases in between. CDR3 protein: CASSYGQGSEAFF. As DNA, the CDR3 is TGTGCCAGCAGTTACGGGCAGGGCAGCGAAGCTTTCTTT.